Presented here are 13 T cell receptor beta chains from one specimen sequenced in a study of OX40 agonist ivuxolimab in advanced cancers. The assay was immunoSEQ multiplex PCR, and TCRdb's table has in-frame clones only and misses some. The sample records 30,000 to 45,000 clones, 74% being singletons. This sample comprised CD4+ or CD8+ T cells sorted from blood, obtained in a trial of the OX40 agonist ivuxolimab. The receptors were gathered from an adult with an advanced solid tumor such as melanoma, head and neck, liver or kidney cancer.

This clone was counted between two and nine times. This chain joins TRBV18 and TRBJ1-1; D gene unclear. Germline values: CDR1 KGHSH, CDR2 LQKENI. The CDR3 totals 14 residues. V was shortened by 2 bases and J by 3 bases, with 10 bases between the two germline ends. The CDR3 loop is CASSPGGKDTEAFF. CDR3 sequence (DNA): TGTGCCAGCTCACCAGGCGGGAAGGACACTGAAGCTTTCTTT.

This clone has more than one count but fewer than ten. The CDR3 coding sequence is TGTGCCAGCAGCTTAGCCCAGGGACTATACAATGAGCAGTTCTTC. Encoded protein: CASSLAQGLYNEQFF. The chain has TRBV7-2 and TRBJ2-1; 7 bases line up with TRBD2. The CDR3 totals 15 residues. The J segment lost 4 bases and the V segment lost 0 bases, leaving 3 bases of the junction unmatched. Germline values: CDR1 SGHTA, CDR2 FQGNSA.

This clone showed up just once. The chain has TRBV7-9 and TRBJ1-5; D perhaps matches TRBD1 (6 bases). This CDR3 is built from 14 residues. Germline CDR1 SEHNR, CDR2 FQNEAQ (reference sequence). Trimming took off 3 bases at V and 7 bases at J, with 13 bases between the two ends. The CDR3 DNA follows: TGTGCCAGCAGCTTTTCACAGGGTACCCAGCCCCAGCATTTT. The encoded protein is CASSFSQGTQPQHF.

This rearrangement joins TRBV10-2 to TRBJ1-2; D call uncertain. CDR1 and CDR2 from the germline V gene are WSHSY and SAAADI. CDR3 length equals 11 residues. Trimming left V 4 bases short and J 3 bases short, with 3 bases between. The CDR3 nucleotides are TGCGCCAGCAGTGTATACTATGGCTACACCTTC. It codes for CASSVYYGYTF.

This sequence joins TRBV21-1 and TRBJ2-7. TRBV21-1 has pseudogene status. CDR3 length equals 12 residues. The CDR3 region is CASSKFSYEQYV. In DNA form, the CDR3 reads TGTGCCAGCAGCAAGTTCTCCTACGAGCAGTACGTC.

The rearrangement links TRBV5-4 to TRBJ2-5, with 11 bases that match TRBD1. Unmatched junction bases numbered 6, after V lost 4 bases and J lost 1 base. The germline V gene has CDR1 SGHNT and CDR2 YYREEE (reference sequence). The CDR3 sequence is 16 residues long. The CDR3: CASSRTGGQFQETQYF. In DNA, the CDR3 is TGTGCCAGCAGCAGGACAGGGGGCCAATTCCAAGAGACCCAGTACTTC.

This clone has more than one count but fewer than ten. The rearrangement uses TRBV28 and TRBJ2-7; tentatively, D is TRBD1 (6 bases). Germline loops: CDR1 MDHEN, CDR2 SYDVKM. The CDR3 runs 11 residues. Here the CDR3 reads CAATTGQQQYF. The DNA for the CDR3 is TGTGCAGCGACGACAGGTCAGCAGCAGTACTTC.

J is TRBJ1-1 and V is TRBV9; D might be TRBD1 (5 bases). The germline gives CDR1 SGDLS, CDR2 YYNGEE. The CDR3 runs to 19 residues. V was pared by 0 bases and J by 0 bases, with 21 bases between. The CDR3 sequence is CASSVGFPGPLALNTEAFF. CDR3 DNA: TGTGCCAGCAGCGTAGGTTTTCCAGGGCCCCTGGCCTTGAACACTGAAGCTTTCTTT.

V is TRBV6-1 and J is TRBJ2-3; 10 bases agree with TRBD2. This CDR3 is 14 amino acids long. With 3 bases clipped from V and 4 bases from J, the junction kept 1 base outside the gene matches. Germline CDR1 reads MNHNS; CDR2 reads SASEGT. The CDR3 DNA is TGTGCCAGCAGTGACACTAGCGGGGCAGATACGCAGTATTTT. This codes for CASSDTSGADTQYF.

This chain joins TRBV2 and TRBJ2-1, with 7 bases aligning to TRBD2. In germline, CDR1 is SNHLY, CDR2 FYNNEI. The CDR3 contains 16 residues. J lost 7 bases, V lost 2 bases, and 11 bases had no gene match. The chain's CDR3 is CASSEIGSGAWNEQFF. The CDR3 DNA reads as TGTGCCAGCAGTGAAATAGGGAGCGGGGCGTGGAATGAGCAGTTCTTC.

The CDR3: CAWSRGGLYEQYV. DNA of the CDR3: TGTGCCTGGAGTAGAGGGGGCCTCTACGAGCAGTACGTC. The V and J genes are TRBV30 and TRBJ2-7; 7 bases line up with TRBD1. Germline-derived CDR1 and CDR2 are GTSNPN and SVGIG (reference sequence). This CDR3 is 13 amino acids long. V shed 2 bases, J shed 3 bases, and the junction held 4 bases outside the gene matches.

V gene TRBV21-1 combines with J gene TRBJ1-2. TRBV21-1 is an annotated pseudogene. The CDR3 contains 12 residues. The CDR3 reads CASSISNYGYTF. The CDR3 DNA sequence: TGTGCCAGCAGCATATCAAACTATGGCTACACCTTC.

This clone turned up a few times. The chain carries TRBV7-2 and TRBJ2-1; perhaps TRBD2 as D (5 bases). Germline V gene sequence: CDR1 SGHTA, CDR2 FQGNSA. V was clipped by 8 bases and J by 8 bases, with 13 bases between them. The CDR3 has 12 amino acids. CDR3 sequence (DNA): TGTGCCAGCGGGAGCGGATCCGATGAGCAGTTCTTC. This translates into CASGSGSDEQFF.